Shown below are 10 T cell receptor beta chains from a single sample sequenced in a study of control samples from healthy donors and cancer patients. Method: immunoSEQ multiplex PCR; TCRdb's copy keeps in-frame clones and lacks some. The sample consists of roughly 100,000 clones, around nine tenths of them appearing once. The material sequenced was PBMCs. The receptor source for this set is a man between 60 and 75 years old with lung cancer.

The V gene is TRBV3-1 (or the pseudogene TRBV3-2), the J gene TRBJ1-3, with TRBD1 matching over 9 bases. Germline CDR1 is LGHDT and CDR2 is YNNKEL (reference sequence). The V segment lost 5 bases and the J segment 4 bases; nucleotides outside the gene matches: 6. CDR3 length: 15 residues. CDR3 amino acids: CASSFGTGTGNTIYF. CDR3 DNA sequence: TGTGCCAGCAGCTTCGGGACAGGGACCGGAAACACCATATATTTT.

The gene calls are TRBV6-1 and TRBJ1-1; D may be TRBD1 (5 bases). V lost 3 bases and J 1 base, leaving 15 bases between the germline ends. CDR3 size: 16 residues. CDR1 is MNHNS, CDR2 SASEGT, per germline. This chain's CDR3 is CASSDPGRPSNTEAFF. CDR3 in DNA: TGTGCCAGCAGTGATCCGGGACGTCCCTCGAACACTGAAGCTTTCTTT.

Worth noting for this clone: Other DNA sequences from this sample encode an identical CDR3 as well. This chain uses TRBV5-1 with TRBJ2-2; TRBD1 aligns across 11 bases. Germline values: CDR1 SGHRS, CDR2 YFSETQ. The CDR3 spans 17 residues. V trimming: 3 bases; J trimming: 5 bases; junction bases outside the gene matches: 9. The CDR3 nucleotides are TGCGCCAGCAGCTCGAGGGTTGGGGACAGGGGGACCGGGGAGCTGTTTTTT. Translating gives CASSSRVGDRGTGELFF.

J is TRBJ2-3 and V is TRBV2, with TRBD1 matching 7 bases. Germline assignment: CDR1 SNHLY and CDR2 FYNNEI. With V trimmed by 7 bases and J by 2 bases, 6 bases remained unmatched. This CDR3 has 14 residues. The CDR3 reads CASKRGQATDTQYF. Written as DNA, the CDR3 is TGTGCCAGCAAGAGGGGGCAAGCCACAGATACGCAGTATTTT.

The CDR3 loop reads CAWSLDRGGNQETQYF. The CDR3 DNA reads TGTGCCTGGAGCCTGGACAGGGGAGGGAATCAAGAGACCCAGTACTTC. The chain couples TRBV30 to TRBJ2-5; TRBD1 matches at 9 bases. V lost 3 bases, J lost 2 bases, and 10 bases stayed unmatched. CDR1 is GTSNPN and CDR2 is SVGIG in the germline V gene (reference sequence). The CDR3 length is 16 residues.

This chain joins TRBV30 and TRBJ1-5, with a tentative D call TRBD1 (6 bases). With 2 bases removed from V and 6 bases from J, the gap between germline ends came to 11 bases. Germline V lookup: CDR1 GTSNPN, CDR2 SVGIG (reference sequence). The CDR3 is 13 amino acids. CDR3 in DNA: TGTGCCTGGAGTCCACAGGGAAGTCAGCCCCAGCATTTT. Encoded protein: CAWSPQGSQPQHF. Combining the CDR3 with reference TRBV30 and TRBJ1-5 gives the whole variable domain SQTIHQWPATLVQPVGSPLSLECTVEGTSNPNLYWYRQAAGRGLQLLFYSVGIGQISSEVPQNLSASRPQDRQFILSSKKLLLSDSGFYLCAWSPQGSQPQHFGDGTRLSIL.

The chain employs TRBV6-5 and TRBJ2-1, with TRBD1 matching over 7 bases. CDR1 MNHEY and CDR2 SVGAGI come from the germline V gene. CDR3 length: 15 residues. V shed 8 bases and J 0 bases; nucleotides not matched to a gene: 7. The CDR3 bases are TGTGCCAGCTTTCTGACAGGGAGCTCCTACAATGAGCAGTTCTTC. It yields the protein CASFLTGSSYNEQFF.

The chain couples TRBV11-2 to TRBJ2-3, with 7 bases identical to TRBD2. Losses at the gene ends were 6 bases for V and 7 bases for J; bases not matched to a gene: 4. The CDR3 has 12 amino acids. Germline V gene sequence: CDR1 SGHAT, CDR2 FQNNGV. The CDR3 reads CASRMTSYTQYF. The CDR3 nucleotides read TGTGCCAGCAGGATGACTAGCTATACGCAGTATTTT.

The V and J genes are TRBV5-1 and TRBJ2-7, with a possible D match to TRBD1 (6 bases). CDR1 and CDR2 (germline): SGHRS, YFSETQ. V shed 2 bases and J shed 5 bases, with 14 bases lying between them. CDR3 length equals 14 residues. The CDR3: CASSFRGTQDEQYF. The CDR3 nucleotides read TGCGCCAGCAGCTTCAGGGGAACTCAAGACGAGCAGTACTTC.

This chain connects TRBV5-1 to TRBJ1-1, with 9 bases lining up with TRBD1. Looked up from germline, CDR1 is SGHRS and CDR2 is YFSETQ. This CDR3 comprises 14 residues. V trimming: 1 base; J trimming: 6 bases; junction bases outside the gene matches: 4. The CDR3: CASSLYRGLAEAFF. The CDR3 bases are TGCGCCAGCAGCTTGTACAGGGGGCTCGCTGAAGCTTTCTTT.